A selection of T cell receptor beta chains follows, all from one sample in a study of blood T cell repertoires in COVID-19. Assay: immunoSEQ multiplex PCR; the TCRdb copy retains only in-frame clones and omits some. This sample carries around 70,000 clones, roughly 89% of them seen once, and the ten largest clones take approximately 9%. Sequencing input: peripheral blood. The receptors derive from an elderly man with acute or convalescent COVID-19. Each CDR3 is given with its conserved first and last residue. The D gene is left open where the match is weak. The size entry is marked missing in some rows and otherwise reads once, few, many or a size class.

D: TRBD1
length: 14
size: .
V: TRBV14
J: TRBJ2-1
CDR3: CASSPRQGLYEQFF
DNA: TGTGCCAGCAGCCCTCGACAGGGTCTCTATGAGCAGTTCTTC

D: .
length: 13
size: .
V: TRBV30
J: TRBJ1-1
CDR3: CAWSGQMNTEAFF
DNA: TGTGCCTGGAGTGGACAGATGAACACTGAAGCTTTCTTT

D: .
length: 13
size: few
V: TRBV12-3/TRBV12-4
J: TRBJ1-4
CDR3: CADPFGENEKLFF
DNA: TGTGCGGACCCCTTTGGGGAGAATGAAAAACTGTTTTTT

D: TRBD1
length: 15
size: .
V: TRBV6-5
J: TRBJ2-1
CDR3: CASRPGTGVYNEQFF
DNA: TGTGCCAGCAGGCCGGGGACAGGGGTCTACAATGAGCAGTTCTTC

D: TRBD2
length: 15
size: .
V: TRBV5-1
J: TRBJ2-3
CDR3: CASMLLSGGTDTQYF
DNA: TGCGCCAGCATGTTGTTAAGCGGGGGCACAGATACGCAGTATTTT

D: .
length: 14
size: .
V: TRBV14
J: TRBJ2-3
CDR3: CASSQGLTSNAQYF
DNA: TGTGCCAGCAGCCAGGGCTTGACTAGTAACGCGCAGTATTTT

D: TRBD2
length: 15
size: .
V: TRBV5-1
J: TRBJ2-1
CDR3: CASSLGGGDYNEQFF
DNA: TGCGCCAGCAGCTTAGGCGGGGGAGACTACAATGAGCAGTTCTTC

D: .
length: 13
size: few
V: TRBV19
J: TRBJ1-1
CDR3: CASSVGQNTEAFF
DNA: TGTGCCAGTAGTGTCGGACAGAACACTGAAGCTTTCTTT

D: TRBD1
length: 15
size: once
V: TRBV7-6
J: TRBJ2-7
CDR3: CASSPGQGLSYEQYF
DNA: TGTGCCAGCAGCCCGGGACAGGGGCTTTCCTACGAGCAGTACTTC

D: .
length: 13
size: .
V: TRBV4-2
J: TRBJ2-1
CDR3: CASSQDEYNEQFF
DNA: TGTGCCAGCAGCCAAGATGAGTATAATGAGCAGTTCTTC

D: .
length: 16
size: .
V: TRBV30
J: TRBJ1-5
CDR3: CAWRGGVTGGNQPQHF
DNA: TGTGCCTGGAGAGGAGGTGTGACAGGTGGCAATCAGCCCCAGCATTTT

D: TRBD1
length: 14
size: .
V: TRBV7-9
J: TRBJ2-7
CDR3: CASSLGQGADEQYF
DNA: TGTGCCAGCAGCTTAGGACAGGGGGCCGACGAGCAGTACTTC

D: .
length: 17
size: .
V: TRBV2
J: TRBJ2-3
CDR3: CASSEAGTGMDTDTQYF
DNA: TGTGCCAGCAGTGAAGCAGGAACAGGGATGGACACAGATACGCAGTATTTT

D: TRBD2
length: 18
size: .
V: TRBV9
J: TRBJ2-3
CDR3: CASSPRTSGRAGADTQYF
DNA: TGTGCCAGCAGCCCTCGGACTAGCGGGAGGGCCGGAGCAGATACGCAGTATTTT

D: TRBD2
length: 15
size: once
V: TRBV5-1
J: TRBJ2-1
CDR3: CASSLGTSYGNEQFF
DNA: TGCGCCAGCAGCTTGGGGACTAGTTACGGCAATGAGCAGTTCTTC

D: .
length: 16
size: .
V: TRBV4-2
J: TRBJ1-1
CDR3: CASSQDRGGGIPEAFF
DNA: TGTGCCAGCAGCCAAGATCGGGGGGGCGGTATCCCTGAAGCTTTCTTT

D: .
length: 15
size: .
V: TRBV7-9
J: TRBJ2-5
CDR3: CASSPREGGGETQYF
DNA: TGTGCCAGCAGCCCGAGGGAAGGGGGAGGGGAGACCCAGTACTTC

D: .
length: 14
size: .
V: TRBV28
J: TRBJ1-2
CDR3: CASSLRQASYGYTF
DNA: TGTGCCAGCAGTCTTCGACAGGCCAGCTATGGCTACACCTTC

D: TRBD2
length: 15
size: .
V: TRBV6-4
J: TRBJ2-1
CDR3: CASSIGLAAVNEQFF
DNA: TGTGCCAGCAGTATTGGACTAGCCGCCGTAAATGAGCAGTTCTTC

D: TRBD1
length: 14
size: .
V: TRBV29-1
J: TRBJ2-2
CDR3: CSAQKPGGSGELFF
DNA: TGCAGCGCTCAAAAGCCAGGGGGCAGCGGGGAGCTGTTTTTT

D: .
length: 15
size: .
V: TRBV19
J: TRBJ2-1
CDR3: CASTDPGLRGNEQFF
DNA: TGTGCCAGTACCGATCCGGGACTGAGAGGCAATGAGCAGTTCTTC

D: TRBD2
length: 16
size: .
V: TRBV5-5
J: TRBJ2-1
CDR3: CASSVGLAGVYNEQFF
DNA: TGTGCCAGCAGCGTTGGACTAGCGGGAGTATACAATGAGCAGTTCTTC

D: .
length: 13
size: .
V: TRBV10-2
J: TRBJ1-1
CDR3: CASSEYMNTEAFF
DNA: TGCGCCAGCAGTGAGTATATGAACACTGAAGCTTTCTTT

D: TRBD2
length: 16
size: .
V: TRBV4-1
J: TRBJ2-2
CDR3: CASSLLAGGITGELFF
DNA: TGCGCCAGCTCATTACTAGCGGGGGGTATCACCGGGGAGCTGTTTTTT

D: .
length: 15
size: .
V: TRBV5-1
J: TRBJ2-7
CDR3: CASSSHSDSRTEQYF
DNA: TGCGCCAGCAGCTCGCACTCGGACAGTAGAACCGAGCAGTACTTC

D: .
length: 13
size: .
V: TRBV6-5
J: TRBJ2-7
CDR3: CASSEPVITIQYF
DNA: TGTGCCAGCAGCGAGCCCGTCATAACGATACAGTACTTC

D: TRBD1
length: 14
size: few
V: TRBV10-3
J: TRBJ1-2
CDR3: CAISLGQGDYGYTF
DNA: TGTGCCATCAGTCTAGGACAGGGGGACTATGGCTACACCTTC

D: .
length: 16
size: .
V: TRBV7-2
J: TRBJ1-6
CDR3: CASSENRDLYNSPLHF
DNA: TGTGCCAGCAGCGAGAACAGAGACCTCTATAATTCACCCCTCCACTTT

D: TRBD1
length: 10
size: .
V: TRBV20-1
J: TRBJ1-6
CDR3: CSAGGQVLHF
DNA: TGCAGTGCAGGGGGACAGGTACTCCACTTT

D: .
length: 13
size: .
V: TRBV19
J: TRBJ1-4
CDR3: CASSIGQGEKLFF
DNA: TGTGCCAGTAGTATTGGGCAGGGAGAAAAACTGTTTTTT

D: .
length: 15
size: .
V: TRBV19
J: TRBJ1-3
CDR3: CASSPWQGRGNTIYF
DNA: TGTGCCAGTAGTCCGTGGCAGGGTCGTGGAAACACCATATATTTT

D: TRBD1
length: 14
size: .
V: TRBV9
J: TRBJ1-4
CDR3: CASGPGQGLEKLFF
DNA: TGTGCCAGCGGCCCGGGACAGGGGCTTGAAAAACTGTTTTTT

D: .
length: 14
size: once
V: TRBV18
J: TRBJ1-3
CDR3: CASSPQGFGNTIYF
DNA: TGTGCCAGCTCACCGCAGGGATTTGGAAACACCATATATTTT

D: TRBD2
length: 18
size: .
V: TRBV3-1/TRBV3-2
J: TRBJ2-5
CDR3: CASSQGRWTSGHKGTQYF
DNA: TGTGCCAGCAGCCAAGGCCGATGGACTAGCGGGCATAAAGGTACCCAGTACTTC

D: .
length: 14
size: .
V: TRBV5-6
J: TRBJ1-1
CDR3: CASSFGVTNTEAFF
DNA: TGTGCCAGCAGCTTCGGGGTCACGAACACTGAAGCTTTCTTT

D: .
length: 13
size: once
V: TRBV7-8
J: TRBJ1-1
CDR3: CASSATANTEAFF
DNA: TGTGCCAGCAGCGCGACAGCAAACACTGAAGCTTTCTTT

D: TRBD1
length: 16
size: once
V: TRBV4-1
J: TRBJ2-3
CDR3: CASSRVQGAVSDTQYF
DNA: TGCGCCAGCAGCCGGGTACAGGGGGCGGTCAGCGATACGCAGTATTTT

D: .
length: 15
size: .
V: TRBV4-2
J: TRBJ1-2
CDR3: CASSQSRGTAGGYTF
DNA: TGTGCCAGCAGCCAATCCCGAGGGACCGCGGGGGGCTACACCTTC

D: .
length: 12
size: .
V: TRBV24-1
J: TRBJ1-1
CDR3: CATSDSNTEAFF
DNA: TGTGCCACCAGTGACTCGAACACTGAAGCTTTCTTT

D: .
length: 13
size: .
V: TRBV2
J: TRBJ2-5
CDR3: CASSMDWQETQYF
DNA: TGTGCCAGCAGTATGGACTGGCAAGAGACCCAGTACTTC

D: .
length: 15
size: .
V: TRBV23-1
J: TRBJ1-5
CDR3: CASSQSVTVSGPQHF
DNA: TGCGCCAGCAGTCAATCCGTTACGGTAAGTGGGCCCCAGCATTTT

D: .
length: 17
size: .
V: TRBV19
J: TRBJ1-3
CDR3: CASSSRGRGSSGNTIYF
DNA: TGTGCCAGTAGTTCCCGCGGGCGGGGGAGCTCTGGAAACACCATATATTTT